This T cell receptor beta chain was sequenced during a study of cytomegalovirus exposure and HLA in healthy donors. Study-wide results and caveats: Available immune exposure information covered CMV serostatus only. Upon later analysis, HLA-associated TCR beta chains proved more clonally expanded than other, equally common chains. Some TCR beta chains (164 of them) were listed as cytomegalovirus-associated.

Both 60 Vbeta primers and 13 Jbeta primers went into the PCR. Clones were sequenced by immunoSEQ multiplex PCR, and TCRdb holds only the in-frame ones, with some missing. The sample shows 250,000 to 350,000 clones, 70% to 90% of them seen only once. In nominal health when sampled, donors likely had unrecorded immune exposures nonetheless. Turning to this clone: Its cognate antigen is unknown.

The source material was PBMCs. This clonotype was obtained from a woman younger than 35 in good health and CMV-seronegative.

CDR3 bases: TGTGCCAGCAGCTCGGGACAGGGACGCGGCTACACCTTC. Translating gives CASSSGQGRGYTF. The J gene is TRBJ1-2, the V gene TRBV5-4, with 9 bases aligning to TRBD1. Losses at the gene ends were 3 bases for V and 8 bases for J; bases not matched to a gene: 5. Germline CDR1 is SGHNT and CDR2 is YYREEE (reference sequence). CDR3 length: 13 residues.